The next 23 T cell receptor beta chains were all read from a single sample in a study of lymphopenia after photon versus proton radiotherapy. This table comes from immunoSEQ multiplex PCR, and its TCRdb copy is limited to in-frame clones, with some not included. The sample lists roughly 58,000 clones, 87% occurring once. The specimen was peripheral blood, collected from a patient treated with proton-based radiotherapy. The receptors were gathered from a man at least 80 years old with esophageal cancer.

This clone was seen more than once but under ten times. V usage is TRBV14 and J usage is TRBJ1-4; 7 nucleotides line up with TRBD1. The V and J ends lost 5 bases and 8 bases, in that order; junction bases with no gene match: 8. The length of the CDR3 is 14 residues. Germline V gene sequence: CDR1 SGHDN, CDR2 FVKESK. The CDR3 sequence is CASSTTGPGEKLFF. CDR3 nucleotides: TGTGCCAGCAGCACGACAGGGCCAGGGGAAAAACTGTTTTTT. The variable domain in full, completed from reference TRBV14 and TRBJ1-4, reads EAGVTQFPSHSVIEKGQTVTLRCDPISGHDNLYWYRRVMGKEIKFLLHFVKESKQDESGMPNNRFLAERTGGTYSTLKVQPAELEDSGVYFCASSTTGPGEKLFFGSGTQLSVL.

J is TRBJ1-3 and V is TRBV5-5, with D unclear. Per the germline V gene, CDR1 is SGHKS and CDR2 is YYEKEE (reference sequence). This CDR3 spans 14 amino acids. V shed 0 bases and J shed 4 bases, with 8 bases lying between them. In DNA, the CDR3 is TGTGCCAGCAGCTTGGCCAGATACGGAAACACCATATATTTT. Residues: CASSLARYGNTIYF.

The V call is TRBV27, the J call TRBJ2-1, with 15 positions matching TRBD2. The V and J ends lost 5 bases and 7 bases, in that order; junction bases with no gene match: 6. CDR3 length: 16 residues. Germline CDR1 reads MNHEY; CDR2 reads SMNVEV (reference sequence). The CDR3 is CASSLGLAGGMNEQFF. CDR3 sequence (DNA): TGTGCCAGCAGTCTAGGACTAGCGGGGGGGATGAATGAGCAGTTCTTC.

The V call is TRBV11-3, the J call TRBJ2-1, with D possibly being TRBD1 (6 bases). Trimming cost V 0 bases and J 5 bases, with 17 bases left between them. The CDR3 runs 17 residues. CDR1 is SGHNT, CDR2 YENEEA, per germline. DNA of the CDR3: TGTGCCAGCAGCTTAGATCGGTTTGCGGACAGTAACAATGAGCAGTTCTTC. It yields the protein CASSLDRFADSNNEQFF.

V gene TRBV15 combines with J gene TRBJ2-3, with TRBD2 identical over 12 bases. Trimming cost V 4 bases and J 1 base; bases outside gene matches: 3. Germline assignment: CDR1 LNHNV and CDR2 YYDKDF (reference sequence). The CDR3 loop spans 16 amino acids. CDR3 loop: CATSTGLAGRTDTQYF. For the CDR3, the DNA is TGTGCCACCAGCACAGGACTAGCGGGACGCACAGATACGCAGTATTTT.

The chain links TRBV5-4 to TRBJ2-7, with 8 bases fitting TRBD2. V dropped 3 bases and J dropped 1; count of bases not matched to a gene: 9. Germline assignment: CDR1 SGHNT and CDR2 YYREEE (reference sequence). CDR3 size: 16 residues. The CDR3 sequence: CASSSSSGGVSYEQYF. CDR3 DNA sequence: TGTGCCAGCAGCTCATCCTCGGGGGGGGTTTCCTACGAGCAGTACTTC.

The rearrangement joins TRBV2 to TRBJ2-1; 10 nucleotides line up with TRBD2. The germline gives CDR1 SNHLY, CDR2 FYNNEI. The CDR3 loop spans 15 amino acids. Trimming at V came to 3 bases and at J to 7 bases, leaving 6 bases not matched to a gene. CDR3 in DNA: TGTGCCAGCAGTGAGCAGCGGGAGGGTTGGAATGAGCAGTTCTTC. This codes for CASSEQREGWNEQFF.

V and J are TRBV30 and TRBJ2-7; 10 nucleotides agree with TRBD2. The CDR3 spans 13 residues. Germline-derived CDR1 and CDR2 are GTSNPN and SVGIG (reference sequence). Trimming took 2 bases from V and 8 from J; bases not matched to a gene: 6. The CDR3 is CAWSHTSGTQQYF. CDR3 sequence (DNA): TGTGCCTGGAGTCATACTAGCGGGACCCAGCAGTACTTC.

J is TRBJ2-7 and V is TRBV12-2; TRBD2, the table's D call, was not compared with the DNA. TRBV12-2 is flagged as a pseudogene. The CDR3 is 16 residues long. As DNA, the CDR3 is TGTGCAAGTCGCTTACTGATCGACGGGAGAGACTACGAGCAGTACTTC. This encodes CASRLLIDGRDYEQYF.

This chain joins TRBV7-3 and TRBJ2-1, with TRBD1 matching over 10 bases. The germline V gene encodes CDR1 SGHTA and CDR2 FQGTGA. V gave up 3 bases and J gave up 8 bases; unmatched junction bases: 4. The CDR3 extends over 14 amino acids. The CDR3 DNA is TGTGCCAGCAGCTTCGGGACAGGGGTGGATGAGCAGTTCTTC. This gives the protein CASSFGTGVDEQFF.

This chain uses TRBV27 with TRBJ2-3; no reliable D call. Germline V gene data show CDR1 as MNHEY and CDR2 as SMNVEV (reference sequence). The germline V and J ends were trimmed by 2 bases and 0 bases, with 6 bases remaining between them. CDR3 size: 14 residues. CDR3 region: CASSLEHSTDTQYF. The CDR3 bases are TGTGCCAGCAGTTTAGAACACAGCACAGATACGCAGTATTTT.

The chain uses TRBV11-2 and TRBJ1-5; TRBD1 agrees at 8 bases. The germline CDR1 and CDR2 sequences are SGHAT and FQNNGV. With 1 base clipped from V and 1 base from J, the junction kept 9 bases outside the gene matches. The CDR3 contains 18 residues. DNA of the CDR3: TGTGCCAGCAGCTTAGCGCCAGGGGGCTCGGGGAGCAATCAGCCCCAGCATTTT. Its translation: CASSLAPGGSGSNQPQHF.

This clone was seen once. Other DNA sequences from this sample encode an identical CDR3 as well. CDR3 sequence: CASSLLTGEAFF. The CDR3 DNA is TGTGCCAGCAGTTTACTGACTGGCGAAGCTTTCTTT. J is TRBJ1-1 and V is TRBV28; D unresolved. Trimming took 2 bases from V and 8 from J, leaving 9 bases between them. Germline CDR1 reads MDHEN; CDR2 reads SYDVKM. The CDR3 consists of 12 residues.

This chain connects TRBV5-5 to TRBJ1-1, with D possibly matching TRBD1 (5 bases). V was trimmed by 4 bases and J by 4 bases, leaving 14 bases between them. In germline, CDR1 is SGHKS, CDR2 YYEKEE (reference sequence). This CDR3 comprises 14 residues. The CDR3 sequence: CASSRVQGGTEAFF. The CDR3 nucleotides read TGTGCCAGCAGCCGGGTCCAGGGTGGCACTGAAGCTTTCTTT.

The chain uses TRBV10-3 and TRBJ2-1; D is possibly TRBD1 (5 bases). This CDR3 is built from 13 residues. Germline-derived CDR1 and CDR2 are ENHRY and SYGVKD. The ends were cut back, 3 bases at V and 4 bases at J, with 7 bases in the middle. CDR3 residues: CAISEHRYNEQFF. Here the CDR3 DNA reads TGTGCCATCAGTGAACACAGGTACAATGAGCAGTTCTTC.

This sequence joins TRBV6-1 and TRBJ2-7, with 7 bases fitting TRBD1. Trimming at V came to 3 bases and at J to 1 base, leaving 9 bases not matched to a gene. The CDR3 extends over 16 amino acids. In germline, CDR1 is MNHNS, CDR2 SASEGT. The CDR3 sequence: CASSEIWGTESYEQYF. The CDR3 DNA is TGTGCCAGCAGTGAGATATGGGGGACAGAGTCCTACGAGCAGTACTTC.

V usage is TRBV5-1 and J usage is TRBJ2-7; D is ambiguous. The CDR3 covers 13 residues. V gave up 5 bases and J gave up 5 bases, with 14 bases separating them. Germline V gives CDR1 SGHRS, CDR2 YFSETQ. CDR3 sequence: CASSMGLSDEQYF. CDR3 nucleotide sequence: TGCGCCAGCAGTATGGGGTTATCGGACGAGCAGTACTTC.

In DNA, the CDR3 is TGCAGTGCCTCCCACAGGGACGAGCAGTACTTC. Its translation: CSASHRDEQYF. The chain combines TRBV20-1 with TRBJ2-7; D is possibly TRBD1 (6 bases). The CDR3 contains 11 residues. The germline V gene encodes CDR1 DFQATT and CDR2 SNEGSKA (reference sequence). Trimming cost V 6 bases and J 5 bases, with 11 bases left between them.

This clone was counted a single time. This chain joins TRBV18 and TRBJ1-5, with 7 bases aligning to TRBD1. This CDR3 is built from 14 residues. The V and J ends lost 6 bases and 5 bases, in that order; junction bases with no gene match: 7. Germline CDR1 reads KGHSH; CDR2 reads LQKENI. Here the CDR3 DNA reads TGTGCCAGCTCGTTGACAGGGAAGGATCAGCCCCAGCATTTT. Its protein is CASSLTGKDQPQHF.

This clone was found a few times. CDR3 amino acids: CASSLGSGEGQPQHF. The CDR3 coding sequence is TGCGCCAGCAGCCTAGGGTCAGGGGAAGGTCAGCCCCAGCATTTT. The V gene is TRBV4-3, the J gene TRBJ1-5; D may be TRBD1 (6 bases). The CDR3 covers 15 residues. CDR1 and CDR2 (germline): LGHNA, YSLEER. V lost 4 bases, J lost 6 bases, and 16 bases lay in between.

This clone occurred a few times. Mismatch with germline at one junction end may stem from a read error. This chain joins TRBV10-3 and TRBJ2-6; D possibly corresponds to TRBD1 (6 bases). Germline V CDR1 and CDR2: ENHRY, SYGVKD. The CDR3 extends over 15 amino acids. The chain's CDR3 is CASSEQGYGANVLTF. In DNA, the CDR3 is TGTGCCAGCAGTGAACAGGGCTATGGGGCCAACGTCCTGACTTTC.

The chain links TRBV4-1 to TRBJ1-2; the match to TRBD1 covers 7 bases. V shed 1 base and J 0 bases; nucleotides not matched to a gene: 14. Germline-derived CDR1 and CDR2 are MGHRA and YSYEKL. CDR3 size: 19 residues. CDR3: CASSQAALGKGQPNYGYTF. In DNA form, the CDR3 reads TGCGCCAGCAGCCAAGCCGCGTTAGGAAAGGGACAGCCTAACTATGGCTACACCTTC.

J is TRBJ2-3 and V is TRBV5-1, with D unresolved. CDR3 size: 13 residues. Per germline, CDR1 SGHRS and CDR2 YFSETQ. Trimming took 2 bases from V and 2 from J, leaving 6 bases between them. The CDR3 DNA is TGCGCCAGCAGCTTTTCGGACACAGATACGCAGTATTTT. Amino acid sequence: CASSFSDTDTQYF.